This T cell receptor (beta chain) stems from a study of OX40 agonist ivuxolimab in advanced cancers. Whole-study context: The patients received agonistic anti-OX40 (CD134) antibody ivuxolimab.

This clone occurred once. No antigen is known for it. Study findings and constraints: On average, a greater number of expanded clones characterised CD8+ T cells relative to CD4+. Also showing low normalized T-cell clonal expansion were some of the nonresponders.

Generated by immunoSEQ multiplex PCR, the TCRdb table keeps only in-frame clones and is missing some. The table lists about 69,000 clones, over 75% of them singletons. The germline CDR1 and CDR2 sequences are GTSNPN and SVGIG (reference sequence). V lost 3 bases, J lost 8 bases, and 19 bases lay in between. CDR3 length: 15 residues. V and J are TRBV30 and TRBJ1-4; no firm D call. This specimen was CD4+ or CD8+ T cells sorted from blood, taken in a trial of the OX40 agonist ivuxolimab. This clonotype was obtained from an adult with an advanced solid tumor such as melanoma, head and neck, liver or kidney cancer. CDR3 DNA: TGTGCCTGGAGCTACCCGACACGGGGAGAGGAAAAACTGTTTTTT. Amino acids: CAWSYPTRGEEKLFF.